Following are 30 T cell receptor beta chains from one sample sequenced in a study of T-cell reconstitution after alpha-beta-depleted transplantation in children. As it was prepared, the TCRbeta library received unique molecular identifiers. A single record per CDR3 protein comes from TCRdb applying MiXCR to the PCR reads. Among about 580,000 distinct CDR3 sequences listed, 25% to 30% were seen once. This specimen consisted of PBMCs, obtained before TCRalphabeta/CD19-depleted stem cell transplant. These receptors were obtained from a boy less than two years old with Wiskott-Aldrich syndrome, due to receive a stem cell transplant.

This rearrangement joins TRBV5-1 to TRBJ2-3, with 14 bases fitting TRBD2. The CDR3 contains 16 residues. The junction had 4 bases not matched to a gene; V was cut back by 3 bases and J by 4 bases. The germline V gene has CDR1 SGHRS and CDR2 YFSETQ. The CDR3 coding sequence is TGCGCCAGCAGCTCCGGGACTAGCGGGAGATCAGATACGCAGTATTTT. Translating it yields CASSSGTSGRSDTQYF.

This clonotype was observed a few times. The CDR3, as DNA: TGCGCCAGCAGCTCAACTAGCGGGAGGAGGTACGAGCAGTACTTC. Protein sequence: CASSSTSGRRYEQYF. The chain links TRBV5-1 to TRBJ2-7, with TRBD2 identical over 12 bases. After removal of 3 bases from V and 4 bases from J, the junction contained 5 bases not matched to a gene. Germline V gene data show CDR1 as SGHRS and CDR2 as YFSETQ. The CDR3 covers 15 residues.

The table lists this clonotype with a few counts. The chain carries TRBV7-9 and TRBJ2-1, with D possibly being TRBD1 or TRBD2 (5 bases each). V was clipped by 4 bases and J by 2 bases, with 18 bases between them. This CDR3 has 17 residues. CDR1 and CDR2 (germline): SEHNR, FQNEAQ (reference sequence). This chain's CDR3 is CASSYVSGAGTYNEQFF. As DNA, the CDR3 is TGTGCCAGCAGCTATGTATCCGGGGCAGGGACCTACAATGAGCAGTTCTTC.

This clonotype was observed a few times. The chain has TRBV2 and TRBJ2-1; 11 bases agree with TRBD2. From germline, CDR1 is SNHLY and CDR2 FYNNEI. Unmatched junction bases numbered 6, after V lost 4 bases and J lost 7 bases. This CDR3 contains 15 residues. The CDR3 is CASSVTSGSSNEQFF. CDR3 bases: TGTGCCAGCAGTGTTACTAGCGGGAGTTCGAATGAGCAGTTCTTC.

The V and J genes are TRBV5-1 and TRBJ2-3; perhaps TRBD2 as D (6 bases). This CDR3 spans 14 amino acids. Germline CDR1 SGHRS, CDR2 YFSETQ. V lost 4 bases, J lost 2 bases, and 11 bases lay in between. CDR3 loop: CASSAGLDTDTQYF. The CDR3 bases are TGCGCCAGCAGCGCGGGACTTGACACAGATACGCAGTATTTT. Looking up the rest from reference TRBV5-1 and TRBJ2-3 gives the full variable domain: KAGVTQTPRYLIKTRGQQVTLSCSPISGHRSVSWYQQTPGQGLQFLFEYFSETQRNKGNFPGRFSGRQFSNSRSEMNVSTLELGDSALYLCASSAGLDTDTQYFGPGTRLTVL.

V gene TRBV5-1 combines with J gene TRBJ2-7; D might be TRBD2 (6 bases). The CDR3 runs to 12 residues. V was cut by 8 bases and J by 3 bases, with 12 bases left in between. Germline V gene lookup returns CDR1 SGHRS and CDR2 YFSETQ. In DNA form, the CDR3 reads TGCGCCAGTAGGGACTCCGGCTACGAGCAGTACTTC. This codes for CASRDSGYEQYF.

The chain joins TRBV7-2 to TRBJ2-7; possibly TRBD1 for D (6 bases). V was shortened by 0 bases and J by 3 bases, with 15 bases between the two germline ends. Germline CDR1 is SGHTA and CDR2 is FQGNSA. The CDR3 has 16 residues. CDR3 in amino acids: CASSLARAGDLYEQYF. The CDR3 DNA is TGTGCCAGCAGCTTAGCAAGGGCAGGGGACCTCTACGAGCAGTACTTC.

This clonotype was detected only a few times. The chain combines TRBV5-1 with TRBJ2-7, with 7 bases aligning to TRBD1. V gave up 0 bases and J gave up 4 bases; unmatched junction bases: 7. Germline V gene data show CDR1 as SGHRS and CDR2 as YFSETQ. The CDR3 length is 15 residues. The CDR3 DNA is TGCGCCAGCAGCTTGGGGGGACAGAACCAATACGAGCAGTACTTC. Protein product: CASSLGGQNQYEQYF.

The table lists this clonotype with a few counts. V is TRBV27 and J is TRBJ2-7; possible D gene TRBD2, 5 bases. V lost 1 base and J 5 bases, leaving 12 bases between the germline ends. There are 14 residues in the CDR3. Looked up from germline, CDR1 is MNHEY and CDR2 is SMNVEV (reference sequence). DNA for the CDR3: TGTGCCAGCAGTTTATACGGACTTGGGGACGAGCAGTACTTC. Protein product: CASSLYGLGDEQYF.

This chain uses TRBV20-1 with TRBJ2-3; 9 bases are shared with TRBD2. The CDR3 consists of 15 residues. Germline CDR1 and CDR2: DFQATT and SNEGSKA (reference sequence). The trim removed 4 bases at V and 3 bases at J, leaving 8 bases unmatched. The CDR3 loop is CSATIPGLATDTQYF. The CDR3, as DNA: TGCAGTGCTACCATACCGGGACTAGCAACAGATACGCAGTATTTT.

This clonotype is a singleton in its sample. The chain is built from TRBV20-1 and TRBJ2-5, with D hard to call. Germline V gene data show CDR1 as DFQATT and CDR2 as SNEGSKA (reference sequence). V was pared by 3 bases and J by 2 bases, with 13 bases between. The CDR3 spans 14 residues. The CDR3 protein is CSARGSDQQETQYF. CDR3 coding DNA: TGCAGTGCTAGGGGAAGCGACCAACAAGAGACCCAGTACTTC.

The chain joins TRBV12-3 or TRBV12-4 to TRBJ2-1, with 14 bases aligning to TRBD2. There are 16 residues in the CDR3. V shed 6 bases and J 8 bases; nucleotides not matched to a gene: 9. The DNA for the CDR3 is TGTGCCAGCAGAAGACTAGCGGGAGGGCCAAGGGATGAGCAGTTCTTC. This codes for CASRRLAGGPRDEQFF.

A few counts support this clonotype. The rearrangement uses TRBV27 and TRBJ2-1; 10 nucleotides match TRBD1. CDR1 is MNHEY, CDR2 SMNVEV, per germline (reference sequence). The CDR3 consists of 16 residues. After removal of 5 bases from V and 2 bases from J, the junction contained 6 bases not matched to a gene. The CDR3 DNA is TGTGCCAGCAGTCTCCGAGGACAGGGGGCCTACAATGAGCAGTTCTTC. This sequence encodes CASSLRGQGAYNEQFF.

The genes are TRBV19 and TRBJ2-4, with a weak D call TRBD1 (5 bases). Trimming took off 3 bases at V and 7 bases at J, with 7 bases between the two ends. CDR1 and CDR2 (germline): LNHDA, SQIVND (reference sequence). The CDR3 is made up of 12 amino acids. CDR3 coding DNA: TGTGCCAGTAGTATCCCAGGGAACATTCAGTACTTC. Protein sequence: CASSIPGNIQYF.

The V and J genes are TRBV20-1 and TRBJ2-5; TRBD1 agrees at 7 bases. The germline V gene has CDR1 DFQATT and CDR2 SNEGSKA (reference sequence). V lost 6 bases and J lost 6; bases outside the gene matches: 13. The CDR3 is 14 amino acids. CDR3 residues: CSAAGTGAKQTQYF. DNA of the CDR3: TGCAGTGCGGCCGGAACAGGGGCCAAGCAGACCCAGTACTTC.

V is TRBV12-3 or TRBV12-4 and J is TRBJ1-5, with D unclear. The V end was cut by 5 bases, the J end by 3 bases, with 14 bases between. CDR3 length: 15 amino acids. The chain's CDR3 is CASSPHLGDNQPQHF. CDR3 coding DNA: TGTGCCAGCAGTCCTCATTTGGGTGACAATCAGCCCCAGCATTTT.

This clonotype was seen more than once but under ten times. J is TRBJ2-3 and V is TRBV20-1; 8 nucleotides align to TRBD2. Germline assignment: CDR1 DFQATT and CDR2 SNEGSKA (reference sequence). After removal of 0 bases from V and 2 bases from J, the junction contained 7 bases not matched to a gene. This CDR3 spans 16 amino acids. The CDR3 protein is CSARDSLADATDTQYF. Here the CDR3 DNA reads TGCAGTGCTAGAGATTCACTAGCGGACGCCACAGATACGCAGTATTTT.

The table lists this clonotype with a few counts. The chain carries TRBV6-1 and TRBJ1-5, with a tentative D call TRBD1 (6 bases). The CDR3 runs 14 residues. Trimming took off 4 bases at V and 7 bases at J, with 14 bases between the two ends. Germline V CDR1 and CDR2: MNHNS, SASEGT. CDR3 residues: CASSALGGEQPQHF. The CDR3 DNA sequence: TGTGCCAGCAGTGCCTTGGGGGGCGAACAGCCCCAGCATTTT.

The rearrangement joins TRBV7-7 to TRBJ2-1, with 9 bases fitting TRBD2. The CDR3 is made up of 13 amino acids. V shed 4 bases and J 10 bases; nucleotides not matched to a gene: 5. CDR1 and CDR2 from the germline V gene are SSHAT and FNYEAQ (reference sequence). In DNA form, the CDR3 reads TGTGCCAGCAGCTCCGGGACTAGCAGGGAGCAGTTCTTC. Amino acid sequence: CASSSGTSREQFF.

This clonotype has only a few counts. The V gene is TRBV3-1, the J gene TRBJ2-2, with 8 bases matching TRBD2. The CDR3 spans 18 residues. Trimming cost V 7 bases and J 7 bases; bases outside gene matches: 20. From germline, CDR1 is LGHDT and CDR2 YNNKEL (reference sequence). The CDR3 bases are TGTGCCAGCACCCACGATGCTTGGACTAGCTGGAAGTTCGGGGAGCTGTTTTTT. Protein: CASTHDAWTSWKFGELFF.

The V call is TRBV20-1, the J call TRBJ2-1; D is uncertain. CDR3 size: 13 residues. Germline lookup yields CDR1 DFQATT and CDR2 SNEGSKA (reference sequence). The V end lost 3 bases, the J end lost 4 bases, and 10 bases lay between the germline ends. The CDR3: CSASSPVYNEQFF. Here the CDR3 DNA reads TGCAGTGCTAGTTCGCCAGTTTACAATGAGCAGTTCTTC.

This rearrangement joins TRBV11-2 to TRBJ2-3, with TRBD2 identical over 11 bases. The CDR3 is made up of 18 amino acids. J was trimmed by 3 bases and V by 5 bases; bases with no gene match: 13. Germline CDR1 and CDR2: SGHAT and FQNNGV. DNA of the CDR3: TGTGCCAGCAGCACCCGGAGTAGCGGGAGGGCCAGGACAGATACGCAGTATTTT. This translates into CASSTRSSGRARTDTQYF.

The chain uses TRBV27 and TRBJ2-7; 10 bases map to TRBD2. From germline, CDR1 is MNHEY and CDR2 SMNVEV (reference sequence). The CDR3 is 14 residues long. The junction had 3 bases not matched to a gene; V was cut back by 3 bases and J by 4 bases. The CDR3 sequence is CASSFSGRRYEQYF. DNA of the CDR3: TGTGCCAGCAGTTTTAGCGGGAGGAGGTACGAGCAGTACTTC.

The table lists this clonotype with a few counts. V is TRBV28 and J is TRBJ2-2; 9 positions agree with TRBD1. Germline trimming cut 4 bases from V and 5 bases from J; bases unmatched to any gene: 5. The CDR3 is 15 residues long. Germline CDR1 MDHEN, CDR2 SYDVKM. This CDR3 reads CASSSSGTGTGELFF. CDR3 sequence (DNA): TGTGCCAGCAGTTCATCCGGGACAGGGACCGGGGAGCTGTTTTTT.

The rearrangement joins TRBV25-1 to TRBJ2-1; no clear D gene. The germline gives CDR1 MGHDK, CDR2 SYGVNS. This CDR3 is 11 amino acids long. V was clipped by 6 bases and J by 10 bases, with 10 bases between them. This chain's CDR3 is CASSGYGEQFF. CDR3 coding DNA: TGTGCCAGCAGCGGTTACGGAGAGCAGTTCTTC.

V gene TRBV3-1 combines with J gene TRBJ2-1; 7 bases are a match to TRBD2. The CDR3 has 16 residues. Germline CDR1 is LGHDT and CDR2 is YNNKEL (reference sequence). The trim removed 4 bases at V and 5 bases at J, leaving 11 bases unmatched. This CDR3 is CASSLTGTISHNEQFF. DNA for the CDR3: TGTGCCAGCAGCCTCACCGGGACTATAAGCCACAATGAGCAGTTCTTC.

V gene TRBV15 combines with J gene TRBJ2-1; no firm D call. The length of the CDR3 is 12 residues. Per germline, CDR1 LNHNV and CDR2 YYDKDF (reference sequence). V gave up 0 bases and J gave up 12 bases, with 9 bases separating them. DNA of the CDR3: TGTGCCACCAGCAGAGATCGACTGGGGCAGTTCTTC. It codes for CATSRDRLGQFF.

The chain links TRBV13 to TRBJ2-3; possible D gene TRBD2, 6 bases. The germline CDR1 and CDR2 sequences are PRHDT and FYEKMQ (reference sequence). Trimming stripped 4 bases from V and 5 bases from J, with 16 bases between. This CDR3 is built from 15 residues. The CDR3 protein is CASSSRDSALDTQYF. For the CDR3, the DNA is TGTGCCAGCAGCTCCCGGGACTCCGCCTTAGATACGCAGTATTTT.

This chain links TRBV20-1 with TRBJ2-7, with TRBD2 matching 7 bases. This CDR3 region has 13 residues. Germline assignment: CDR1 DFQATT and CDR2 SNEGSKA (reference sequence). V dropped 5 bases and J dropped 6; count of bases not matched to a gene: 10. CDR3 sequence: CSALDYSGGEQYF. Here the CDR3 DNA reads TGCAGTGCTCTAGACTATTCGGGGGGCGAGCAGTACTTC.

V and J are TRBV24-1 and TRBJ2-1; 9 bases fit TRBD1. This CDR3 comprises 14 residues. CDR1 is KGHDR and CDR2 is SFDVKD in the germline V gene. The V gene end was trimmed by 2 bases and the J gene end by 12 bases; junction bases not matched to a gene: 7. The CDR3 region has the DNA TGTGCCACCAGTGATTCCGGGACAGGGCCGGTGCAGTTCTTC. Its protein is CATSDSGTGPVQFF.